The 24 T cell receptor beta chains given below trace back to one sample, sequenced in a study of T cell repertoires in cytomegalovirus infection. One entry per CDR3 protein, called by TCRdb with MiXCR from the reads. The sample includes roughly 720,000 distinct CDR3 sequences, 35% of them seen just once. Sequenced material: PBMCs. The source is a human donor in good health (CMV status not recorded). Some clones in this sample may be carry-over from other donors' samples.

In its sample, this clonotype was seen a few times. CDR3 sequence reads: CATSRDIASGGRGEQFF. CDR3 DNA sequence: TGTGCCACCAGCAGAGATATCGCTAGCGGGGGGCGGGGGGAGCAGTTCTTC. This sequence joins TRBV15 and TRBJ2-1, with 11 bases that match TRBD2. CDR3 length: 17 residues. Germline CDR1 reads LNHNV; CDR2 reads YYDKDF (reference sequence). V was clipped by 0 bases and J by 10 bases; unmatched bases: 11.

The rearrangement links TRBV20-1 to TRBJ2-1; 13 bases match TRBD2. The junction had 13 bases not matched to a gene; V was cut back by 2 bases and J by 0 bases. The CDR3 is 20 residues long. The germline V gene encodes CDR1 DFQATT and CDR2 SNEGSKA (reference sequence). Here the CDR3 DNA reads TGCAGTGCTAGATCGACTAGCGGGAGGACGTCTCCGAGCTCCTACAATGAGCAGTTCTTC. This sequence encodes CSARSTSGRTSPSSYNEQFF.

This clonotype has just a few counts. The V and J genes are TRBV28 and TRBJ2-5; D gene ambiguous. The germline V and J ends were trimmed by 5 bases and 9 bases, with 10 bases remaining between them. Germline V CDR1 and CDR2: MDHEN, SYDVKM. The CDR3 loop spans 11 amino acids. In nucleotides, the CDR3 is TGTGCCAGCAGTCAAGCCCCCCCCCAGTACTTC. It specifies CASSQAPPQYF.

The table lists this clonotype with a few counts. DNA for the CDR3: TGTGCCAGCAGCCAAGGTTTGACGGACACCGTCTATGGCTACACCTTC. Translating it yields CASSQGLTDTVYGYTF. V and J are TRBV4-2 and TRBJ1-2; maybe TRBD1 (5 bases). CDR1 is LGHNA, CDR2 YNFKEQ, per germline. Trimming removed 1 base at V and 4 bases at J, with 16 bases between. The CDR3 extends over 16 amino acids.

This clonotype was seen only once. The chain recombines TRBV6-1 with TRBJ1-1; the match to TRBD1 covers 7 bases. The CDR3 has 17 amino acids. The ends lost 8 bases at V and 1 base at J; junction bases unmatched: 16. Germline lookup yields CDR1 MNHNS and CDR2 SASEGT. The CDR3 DNA follows: TGTGCCAGCCGATCGTGGGACAGTTTTGGTTGGAACACTGAAGCTTTCTTT. This codes for CASRSWDSFGWNTEAFF.

This clonotype was picked up a small number of times. The chain has TRBV5-5 and TRBJ2-2; D possibly corresponds to TRBD2 (6 bases). Germline V gene lookup returns CDR1 SGHKS and CDR2 YYEKEE (reference sequence). This CDR3 spans 16 amino acids. Between the trimmed V and J ends, which lost 0 bases and 4 bases, there was a span of 13 bases. The chain's CDR3 is CASSLVPGVTTGELFF. CDR3 DNA sequence: TGTGCCAGCAGCTTGGTCCCGGGGGTCACCACCGGGGAGCTGTTTTTT.

This chain uses TRBV5-6 with TRBJ2-1; D possibly corresponds to TRBD2 (5 bases). Between the trimmed V and J ends, which lost 2 bases and 6 bases, there was a span of 9 bases. This CDR3 has 13 residues. Germline CDR1 SGHDT, CDR2 YYEEEE. The CDR3 loop is CASSFGTSNEQFF. As DNA, the CDR3 is TGTGCCAGCAGCTTCGGAACTAGCAATGAGCAGTTCTTC. The full variable domain, its missing parts supplied by reference TRBV5-6 and TRBJ2-1, is DAGVTQSPTHLIKTRGQQVTLRCSPKSGHDTVSWYQQALGQGPQFIFQYYEEEERQRGNFPDRFSGHQFPNYSSELNVNALLLGDSALYLCASSFGTSNEQFFGPGTRLTVL.

The table lists this clonotype with a few counts. The chain couples TRBV11-3 to TRBJ1-3, with unresolved D. The germline V gene has CDR1 SGHNT and CDR2 YENEEA. The V end was cut by 0 bases, the J end by 3 bases, with 12 bases between. This CDR3 is built from 16 residues. DNA of the CDR3: TGTGCCAGCAGCTTAGATTCTTTCGGTTTTGGAAACACCATATATTTT. Translation gives CASSLDSFGFGNTIYF.

The genes are TRBV28 and TRBJ1-3; no definite D call. The CDR3 runs to 13 residues. Germline V gene sequence: CDR1 MDHEN, CDR2 SYDVKM. Between the trimmed V and J ends, which lost 3 bases and 10 bases, there was a span of 13 bases. The CDR3 DNA sequence: TGTGCCAGCAGTTTCTACGGCGGGGTGACCATATATTTT. This sequence encodes CASSFYGGVTIYF.

This clonotype was observed a handful of times. This chain links TRBV5-1 with TRBJ2-3, with TRBD2 matching 10 bases. CDR3 length: 16 amino acids. J was trimmed by 5 bases and V by 1 base; bases with no gene match: 7. CDR1 and CDR2 from the germline V gene are SGHRS and YFSETQ. The CDR3 reads CASSLSPSGSVDTQYF. CDR3 bases: TGCGCCAGCAGCTTGTCGCCTAGCGGGAGCGTAGATACGCAGTATTTT.

About this clonotype itself: Lacking the conserved final phenylalanine or tryptophan, this CDR3 likely reflects a read error. This chain uses TRBV7-2 with TRBJ2-7, with TRBD1 identical over 9 bases. The CDR3 loop spans 14 amino acids. V shed 5 bases and J 4 bases; nucleotides not matched to a gene: 6. Germline V gene data show CDR1 as SGHTA and CDR2 as FQGNSA. For the CDR3, the DNA is TGTGCCAGCAGCAAGACAGGGGGGAGGTACGAGCAGTACTTG. Protein product: CASSKTGGRYEQYL.

The V and J genes are TRBV6-6 and TRBJ1-1; 7 bases align to TRBD1. Germline-derived CDR1 and CDR2 are MNHNY and SVGAGI (reference sequence). CDR3 size: 13 residues. V trimming: 6 bases; J trimming: 3 bases; junction bases outside the gene matches: 4. The CDR3 sequence is CASRGQLYTEAFF. The CDR3, as DNA: TGTGCCAGCAGGGGACAGTTATACACTGAAGCTTTCTTT.

The chain is built from TRBV12-3 or TRBV12-4 and TRBJ2-3, with 8 bases lining up with TRBD1. CDR3 size: 14 residues. Unmatched junction bases numbered 4, after V lost 6 bases and J lost 2 bases. This CDR3 is CASRGTGPTDTQYF. The CDR3 nucleotides read TGTGCCAGCAGGGGGACAGGACCCACAGATACGCAGTATTTT.

Comment on this clonotype: The missing conserved phenylalanine or tryptophan at the end of this CDR3 makes a read error likely. The chain links TRBV11-2 to TRBJ2-2; TRBD1 agrees at 8 bases. Germline V gene lookup returns CDR1 SGHAT and CDR2 FQNNGV. J gave up 8 bases and V 6 bases, and 8 bases lay outside the gene matches. This CDR3 has 14 residues. In DNA, the CDR3 is TGTGCCAGCAGTTTGGACAGGGTGGTGGGGGAGCTGTTTTTG. Its protein is CASSLDRVVGELFL.

The genes are TRBV2 and TRBJ2-1, with 14 bases matching TRBD2. From germline, CDR1 is SNHLY and CDR2 FYNNEI. The CDR3 runs 19 residues. V lost 9 bases to trimming and J lost 1 base; unmatched junction nucleotides: 14. CDR3 sequence reads: CASLRQTSGRALSYNEQFF. The CDR3 DNA follows: TGTGCCAGTCTTCGTCAGACTAGCGGGAGGGCCTTGTCCTACAATGAGCAGTTCTTC.

The chain is built from TRBV28 and TRBJ2-2, with unresolved D. V lost 6 bases, J lost 7 bases, and 12 bases lay in between. The germline gives CDR1 MDHEN, CDR2 SYDVKM. CDR3 size: 13 residues. Here the CDR3 reads CASSPPKSGELFF. Here the CDR3 DNA reads TGTGCCAGCAGCCCTCCCAAGAGCGGGGAGCTGTTTTTT.

The chain is built from TRBV19 and TRBJ1-1; 7 bases agree with TRBD1. V trimming: 10 bases; J trimming: 4 bases; junction bases outside the gene matches: 9. Germline V gene sequence: CDR1 LNHDA, CDR2 SQIVND (reference sequence). This CDR3 has 13 amino acids. The CDR3 reads CATRGPGGTEAFF. The CDR3 DNA is TGTGCCACTCGAGGCCCAGGGGGCACTGAAGCTTTCTTT.

This clonotype was counted between two and nine times. The V call is TRBV12-3 or TRBV12-4, the J call TRBJ2-2; TRBD2 matches at 14 bases. This CDR3 contains 18 residues. V shed 7 bases and J 4 bases; nucleotides not matched to a gene: 11. The CDR3 DNA reads as TGTGCCAGCACCCCGGGACTAGCGGGAGCGTTGATCACCGGGGAGCTGTTTTTT. The encoded protein is CASTPGLAGALITGELFF.

The gene calls are TRBV5-1 and TRBJ2-3, with D unclear. CDR3 length: 16 residues. Germline-derived CDR1 and CDR2 are SGHRS and YFSETQ. Trimming took 4 bases from V and 5 from J, leaving 20 bases between them. The CDR3 DNA reads as TGCGCCAGCAGCCCTGCCGTGCGGCCTTCGGGAGATACGCAGTATTTT. It yields the protein CASSPAVRPSGDTQYF.

This clonotype was seen more than once but under ten times. The V and J genes are TRBV12-3 or TRBV12-4 and TRBJ1-1; TRBD1 matches at 7 bases. V lost 6 bases to trimming and J lost 5 bases; unmatched junction nucleotides: 6. The CDR3 is 13 amino acids. CDR3 nucleotides: TGTGCCAGCAGGCCACAGACAGGGACTGAAGCTTTCTTT. Residues: CASRPQTGTEAFF.

In regard to this clonotype: A much larger clonotype is one base distant, so this may be a read error. The J gene is TRBJ2-7, the V gene TRBV11-3; D gene ambiguous. The V and J ends lost 1 base and 5 bases respectively, with 9 bases between them. Germline V gives CDR1 SGHNT, CDR2 YENEEA. The CDR3 length is 13 residues. CDR3 sequence reads: CASSLARFNEQYF. DNA for the CDR3: TGTGCCAGCAGCTTAGCCAGGTTCAACGAGCAGTACTTC.

This sequence joins TRBV7-8 and TRBJ1-2, with a possible D match to TRBD1 (5 bases). This CDR3 has 14 amino acids. V was shortened by 4 bases and J by 4 bases, with 13 bases between the two germline ends. Germline V CDR1 and CDR2: SGHVS, FQNEAQ. Here the CDR3 DNA reads TGTGCCAGCAGCTCTGATGGGGGAGGCTATGGCTACACCTTC. This gives the protein CASSSDGGGYGYTF.

A few counts support this clonotype. The V gene is TRBV9, the J gene TRBJ2-3; TRBD2 matches at 14 bases. V shed 4 bases, J shed 6 bases, and the junction held 7 bases outside the gene matches. Looked up from germline, CDR1 is SGDLS and CDR2 is YYNGEE. The CDR3 sequence is 16 residues long. The CDR3 here is CASSTGLAGGGDTQYF. CDR3 bases: TGTGCCAGCAGCACCGGACTAGCGGGAGGTGGTGATACGCAGTATTTT.

V and J are TRBV25-1 and TRBJ2-7; D gene uncertain. Germline values: CDR1 MGHDK, CDR2 SYGVNS. This CDR3 comprises 12 residues. The V end lost 8 bases, the J end lost 0 bases, and 8 bases lay between the germline ends. The DNA of the CDR3 is TGTGCCAGCCTGGGTCGCTCCTACGAGCAGTACTTC. Its translation: CASLGRSYEQYF.